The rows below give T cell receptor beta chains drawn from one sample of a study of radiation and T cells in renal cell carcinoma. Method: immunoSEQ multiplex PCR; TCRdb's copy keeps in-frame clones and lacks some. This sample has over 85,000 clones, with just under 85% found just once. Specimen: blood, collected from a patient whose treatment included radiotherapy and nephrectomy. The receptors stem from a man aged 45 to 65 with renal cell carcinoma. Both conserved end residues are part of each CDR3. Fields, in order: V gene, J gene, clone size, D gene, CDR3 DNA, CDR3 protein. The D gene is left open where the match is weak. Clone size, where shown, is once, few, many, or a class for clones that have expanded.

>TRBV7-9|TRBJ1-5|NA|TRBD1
TGTGCCAGCAGCGCCAGGGGGGATAGCAATCAGCCCCAGCATTTT
CASSARGDSNQPQHF
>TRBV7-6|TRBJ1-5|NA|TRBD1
TGTGCCAGCAGCCGATTCGCGGGACAGTCAGGGGAGTCCCAGCATTTT
CASSRFAGQSGESQHF
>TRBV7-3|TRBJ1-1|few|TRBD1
TGTGCCAGCAGCTCGCAGGGGGCTCGGACTGAAGCTTTCTTT
CASSSQGARTEAFF
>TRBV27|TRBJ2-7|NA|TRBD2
TGTGCCAGCAAGGTAGCGGGAGTAAACGAGCAGTACTTC
CASKVAGVNEQYF
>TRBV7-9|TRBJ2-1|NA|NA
TGTGCCAGCAGCTTAACCGGCTCCTACAATGAGCAGTTCTTC
CASSLTGSYNEQFF
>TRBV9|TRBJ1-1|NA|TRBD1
TGTGCCAGCAGCGCCAACAGGGGAGCGAACACTGAAGCTTTCTTT
CASSANRGANTEAFF
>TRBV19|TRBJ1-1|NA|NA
TGTGCCAGTAGTATAGACAGGGATGGCACTGAAGCTTTCTTT
CASSIDRDGTEAFF
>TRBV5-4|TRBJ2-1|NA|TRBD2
TGTGCCAGCAGTATAGCGGGGTCCTACAATGAGCAGTTCTTC
CASSIAGSYNEQFF
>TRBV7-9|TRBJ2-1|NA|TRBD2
TGTGCCAGCAGCTTAGCCTCGACTAGCGGGAGTGCGAATGAGCAGTTCTTC
CASSLASTSGSANEQFF
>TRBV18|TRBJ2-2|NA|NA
TGTGCCAGCTCCTCCTCGACAGACACCGGGGAGCTGTTTTTT
CASSSSTDTGELFF
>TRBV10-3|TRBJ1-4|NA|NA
TGTGCCATCAGTGAGTCGAAGAGGTCGGGGGTTGCTAATGAAAAATTGTTTTTT
CAISESKRSGVANEKLFF
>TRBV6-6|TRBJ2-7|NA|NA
TGTGCCAGCAGTCGGGGAACAGCCGAGCAGTACTTC
CASSRGTAEQYF
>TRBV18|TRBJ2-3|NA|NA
TGTGCCAGCTCCCGGGGATGGACCACAGATACGCAGTATTTT
CASSRGWTTDTQYF
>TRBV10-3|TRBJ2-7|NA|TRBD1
TGTGCCATCAGCGACCGGGACAGGGGTAACTACGAGCAGTACTTC
CAISDRDRGNYEQYF
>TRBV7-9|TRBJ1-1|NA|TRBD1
TGTGCCAGCAGCGATGGACAGGCGAACACTGAAGCTTTCTTT
CASSDGQANTEAFF
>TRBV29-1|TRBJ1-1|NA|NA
TGCAGCGGATCCCGGACGATGAACACTGAAGCTTTCTTT
CSGSRTMNTEAFF
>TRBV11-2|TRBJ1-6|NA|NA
TGTGCCAGCAGTGCCGCGTTTAATTCACCCCTCCACTTT
CASSAAFNSPLHF
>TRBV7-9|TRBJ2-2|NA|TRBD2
TGTGCCAGCAGCCAGGTAGCGGGATCGAACACCGGGGAGCTGTTTTTT
CASSQVAGSNTGELFF
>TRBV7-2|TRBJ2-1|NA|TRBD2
TGTGCCAGCAGCTCCACTGGCGGGGGCTACAATGAGCAGTTCTTC
CASSSTGGGYNEQFF
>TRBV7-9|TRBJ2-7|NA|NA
TGTGCCAGCAGCTTAGTATCCTGGAAAGACAGGCGTAACTCCTACGAGCAGTACTTC
CASSLVSWKDRRNSYEQYF
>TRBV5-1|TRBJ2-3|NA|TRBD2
TGCGCCAGCAGCGTGACTAGCGGGACAGATACGCAGTATTTT
CASSVTSGTDTQYF
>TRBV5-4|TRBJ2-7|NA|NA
TGTGCCAGCAGCTCCAATGCCGGGGAGCAGTACTTC
CASSSNAGEQYF
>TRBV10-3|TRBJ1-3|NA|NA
TGTGCCATCACAGGCGGCGGAAACACCATATATTTT
CAITGGGNTIYF
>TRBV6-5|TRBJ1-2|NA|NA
TGTGCCAGCAGTTACTCGTCGGTTGACCCCTACTATGGCTACACCTTC
CASSYSSVDPYYGYTF
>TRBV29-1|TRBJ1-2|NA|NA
TGCAGCGTTGAAGATAGATGGGGGGCTGGCTACACCTTC
CSVEDRWGAGYTF
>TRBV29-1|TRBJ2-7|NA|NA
TGCAGCGTCGTCCGGTCCGTACCGCCCGCCTACGAGCAGTACTTC
CSVVRSVPPAYEQYF
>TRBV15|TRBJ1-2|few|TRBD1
TGTGCCACCAGCAGGTACCGGGACAGGGATGGCTACACCTTC
CATSRYRDRDGYTF
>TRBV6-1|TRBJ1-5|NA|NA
TGTGCCAGCAGTGGCCTGGGGGGCTATAGCAATCAGCCCCAGCATTTT
CASSGLGGYSNQPQHF
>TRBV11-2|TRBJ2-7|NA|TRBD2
TGTGCCAGCAGCCAGCAAGTGGACGGGGGGACTCATGGCTTC
CASSQQVDGGTHGF
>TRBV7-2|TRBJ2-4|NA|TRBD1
TGTGCCAGCAGCTCTCGGACAGGCCAGATTCAGTACTTC
CASSSRTGQIQYF
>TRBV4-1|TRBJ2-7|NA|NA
TGCGCCACCCAATCCAGGGCCACCCACGAGCAGTACTTC
CATQSRATHEQYF
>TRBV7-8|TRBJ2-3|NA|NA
TGTGCCAGCAGTCGAAGAGGCAGCTCCACAGATACGCAGTATTTT
CASSRRGSSTDTQYF
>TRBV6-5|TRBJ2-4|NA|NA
TGTGCCAGCAGTTACGACGGGCAGTCGGACATTCAGTACTTC
CASSYDGQSDIQYF
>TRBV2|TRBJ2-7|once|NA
TGTGCCAGCAGGGGGGATCTCCGGGAGCAGTACTTC
CASRGDLREQYF
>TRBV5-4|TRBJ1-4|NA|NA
TGTGCCAGCAGCTTCGGACGGTCAACTAATGAAAAACTGTTTTTT
CASSFGRSTNEKLFF
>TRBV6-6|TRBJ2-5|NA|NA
TGTGCCAGCATCTCAGCAGGGCGAGAGACCCAGTACTTC
CASISAGRETQYF
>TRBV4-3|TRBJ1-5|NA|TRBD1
TGCGCCAGCAGCCAAGATAGGACAGGGGGTAGTCAGCCCCAGCATTTT
CASSQDRTGGSQPQHF
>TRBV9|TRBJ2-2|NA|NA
TGTGCCAGCAGCCTCCGGGGGGACAGTAACACCGGGGAGCTGTTTTTT
CASSLRGDSNTGELFF
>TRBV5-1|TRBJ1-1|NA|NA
TGCGCCAGCAGCCAGGAGGGTGGAGACACTGAAGCTTTCTTT
CASSQEGGDTEAFF
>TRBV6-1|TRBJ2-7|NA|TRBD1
TGTGCCAGTTCCCACTCCGGGACAGGCTACTACGAGCAGTACTTC
CASSHSGTGYYEQYF
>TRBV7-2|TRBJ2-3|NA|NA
TGTGCCAGCACCGTAAACACAGATACGCAGTATTTT
CASTVNTDTQYF
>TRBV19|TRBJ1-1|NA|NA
TGTGCCAGTAGTGTCAGGGTAGAGACTGAAGCTTTCTTT
CASSVRVETEAFF
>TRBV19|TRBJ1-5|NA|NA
TGTGCCAGGTCCAGGGTTTGGGGCAATCAGCCCCAGCATTTT
CARSRVWGNQPQHF
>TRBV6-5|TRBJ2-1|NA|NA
TGTGCCAGCAGTTATGGGATTTACAATGAGCAGTTCTTC
CASSYGIYNEQFF
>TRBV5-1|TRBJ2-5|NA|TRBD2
TGCGCCAGCAGCTTGGGGAGCGGGGGGGCCCAAGAGACCCAGTACTTC
CASSLGSGGAQETQYF
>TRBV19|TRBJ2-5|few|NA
TGTGCCAGTAGTATAAGTGGAGTTATCCAAGAGACCCAGTACTTC
CASSISGVIQETQYF